These 10 T cell receptor beta chains were all obtained from the same sample, sequenced in a study of metastatic and nonmetastatic thyroid tumors. Patients had received no treatment of any kind before thyroid surgery. TCRdb re-called clones from the PCR reads using MiXCR. The table lists some 8,000 clones, approximately 33% of them singletons, with around 19% in the top ten. The material sequenced was tumor tissue. The receptors derive from a female donor with papillary thyroid cancer or a benign thyroid nodule (not recorded which). Some clones in this sample may be carry-over from other donors' samples.

The chain uses TRBV20-1 and TRBJ2-7; TRBD1 might be the D (6 bases). Trimming removed 1 base from V and 4 bases from J, with 8 bases in between. The CDR3 sequence is 12 residues long. CDR1 and CDR2 from the germline V gene are DFQATT and SNEGSKA (reference sequence). The CDR3 region has the DNA TGCAGTGCTAGAGCGGACAGATACGAGCAGTACTTC. Protein product: CSARADRYEQYF.

This chain connects TRBV27 to TRBJ2-7; no clear D. Trimming took off 2 bases at V and 0 bases at J, with 8 bases between the two ends. Germline V CDR1 and CDR2: MNHEY, SMNVEV (reference sequence). The CDR3 has 14 residues. The CDR3 DNA is TGTGCCAGCAGTTTAACGCACAGCTCCTACGAGCAGTACTTC. Translation: CASSLTHSSYEQYF.

This clone occurred a few times. V gene TRBV28 combines with J gene TRBJ2-7, with TRBD1 matching over 9 bases. CDR3 length: 15 amino acids. From germline, CDR1 is MDHEN and CDR2 SYDVKM. Trimming removed 5 bases from V and 5 bases from J; junction bases left unmatched: 10. The DNA for the CDR3 is TGTGCCAGCAGTCAACAGGGGGCCCTGAGGGACGAGCAGTACTTC. Its protein is CASSQQGALRDEQYF.

By sample share, this clone is medium-sized. The chain carries TRBV19 and TRBJ2-1, with 11 bases identical to TRBD2. The CDR3 is 13 amino acids. With 10 bases clipped from V and 5 bases from J, the junction kept 4 bases outside the gene matches. Germline CDR1 reads LNHDA; CDR2 reads SQIVND (reference sequence). CDR3 in amino acids: CATTSGRHNEQFF. The DNA of the CDR3 is TGTGCCACCACTAGCGGGAGACACAATGAGCAGTTCTTC.

This sequence joins TRBV28 and TRBJ2-7; possibly TRBD2 for D (6 bases). The V gene lost 6 bases and the J gene lost 4 bases, with 28 bases spanning the gap. The CDR3 spans 18 residues. From germline, CDR1 is MDHEN and CDR2 SYDVKM. The CDR3 protein is CASSHRGGKRYRAYEQYF. Here the CDR3 DNA reads TGTGCCAGCAGCCATCGGGGAGGCAAAAGGTATCGGGCGTACGAGCAGTACTTC.

This rearrangement joins TRBV7-6 to TRBJ2-7, with 7 bases matching TRBD1. J gave up 6 bases and V 5 bases, and 10 bases lay outside the gene matches. Germline loops: CDR1 SGHVS, CDR2 FNYEAQ. The CDR3 is 14 residues long. CDR3 residues: CASSPRDSISEQYF. The CDR3 DNA reads as TGTGCCAGCAGCCCACGGGACAGTATCTCCGAGCAGTACTTC.

The V call is TRBV19, the J call TRBJ1-3; D ambiguous. Trimming took 2 bases from V and 9 from J, leaving 14 bases between them. CDR3 size: 14 residues. The germline V gene encodes CDR1 LNHDA and CDR2 SQIVND (reference sequence). CDR3 loop: CASSISLPLSTIYF. In DNA, the CDR3 is TGTGCCAGTAGTATAAGCCTGCCACTGAGCACCATATATTTT.

This clone is termed medium-sized. The V and J genes are TRBV10-2 and TRBJ1-2; 8 nucleotides align to TRBD1. Germline-derived CDR1 and CDR2 are WSHSY and SAAADI. The J segment lost 5 bases and the V segment lost 7 bases, leaving 3 bases of the junction unmatched. The CDR3 is 12 residues long. CDR3 DNA: TGCGCCAGCACAGGGGGCTCGTATGGCTACACCTTC. Protein sequence: CASTGGSYGYTF.

This clone was counted between two and nine times. The chain recombines TRBV19 with TRBJ2-7, with 7 bases matching TRBD2. Germline V gene sequence: CDR1 LNHDA, CDR2 SQIVND (reference sequence). The ends lost 4 bases at V and 5 bases at J; junction bases unmatched: 5. CDR3 length: 13 amino acids. CDR3 protein: CASSSGRGNEQYF. The CDR3 nucleotides are TGTGCCAGTAGTAGCGGGAGAGGAAACGAGCAGTACTTC.

A remark on this clone: Other nucleotide sequences from this sample produce the same CDR3. The chain links TRBV12-3 or TRBV12-4 to TRBJ2-7; D is undetermined. V lost 5 bases and J lost 2, with 4 bases in between. This CDR3 is 11 amino acids long. The CDR3 sequence: CASSRAYEQYF. In DNA form, the CDR3 reads TGTGCCAGCAGTCGGGCCTACGAGCAGTACTTC.